The 27 T cell receptor beta chains in this list originate from one sample, sequenced in a study of blood T cell repertoires in COVID-19. Using immunoSEQ multiplex PCR, the repertoire was profiled, and TCRdb retains in-frame clones only, with some absent. Of about 120,000 clones in the sample, 80% to 90% are singletons; the top ten hold 15% to 20%. Sequenced sample: peripheral blood. All receptors derive from a human donor with acute or convalescent COVID-19. The donor label of this sample is uncertain.

The gene calls are TRBV27 and TRBJ2-3; D is uncertain. Per the germline V gene, CDR1 is MNHEY and CDR2 is SMNVEV (reference sequence). V gave up 0 bases and J gave up 0 bases, with 10 bases separating them. The CDR3 is made up of 16 amino acids. The CDR3, as DNA: TGTGCCAGCAGTTTATCGGTCAGTTATAGCACAGATACGCAGTATTTT. Translation: CASSLSVSYSTDTQYF.

The rearrangement joins TRBV5-1 to TRBJ1-6; 7 positions match TRBD1. CDR3 length: 15 residues. Germline V gene sequence: CDR1 SGHRS, CDR2 YFSETQ. V gave up 2 bases and J gave up 5 bases; unmatched junction bases: 4. The DNA of the CDR3 is TGCGCCAGCAGCTTTGGTGGGACAGATAATTCACCCCTCCACTTT. Amino acids: CASSFGGTDNSPLHF.

The gene calls are TRBV5-1 and TRBJ2-2; a weak D match, TRBD2 (5 bases). The germline V gene has CDR1 SGHRS and CDR2 YFSETQ. The CDR3 loop spans 18 amino acids. Trimming removed 2 bases at V and 5 bases at J, with 22 bases between. CDR3: CASSFPSGSLWGTGELFF. CDR3 nucleotides: TGCGCCAGCAGCTTCCCCTCGGGGTCACTATGGGGAACCGGGGAGCTGTTTTTT. Looking up the rest from reference TRBV5-1 and TRBJ2-2 gives the full variable domain: KAGVTQTPRYLIKTRGQQVTLSCSPISGHRSVSWYQQTPGQGLQFLFEYFSETQRNKGNFPGRFSGRQFSNSRSEMNVSTLELGDSALYLCASSFPSGSLWGTGELFFGEGSRLTVL.

This chain connects TRBV4-1 to TRBJ1-1; D remains ambiguous. The germline gives CDR1 MGHRA, CDR2 YSYEKL. The ends were cut back, 0 bases at V and 1 base at J, with 9 bases in the middle. The CDR3 runs to 15 residues. CDR3: CASSQDYGENTEAFF. The CDR3 DNA is TGCGCCAGCAGCCAAGATTACGGGGAGAACACTGAAGCTTTCTTT.

The chain recombines TRBV15 with TRBJ2-1; TRBD2 matches 10 bases. The CDR3 length is 15 residues. V was clipped by 6 bases and J by 2 bases; unmatched bases: 4. The V gene's germline CDR1 is LNHNV and CDR2 YYDKDF (reference sequence). The CDR3 nucleotides read TGTGCCACCAGGCGGACTAGCGGACCCTACAATGAGCAGTTCTTC. This gives the protein CATRRTSGPYNEQFF.

This clone is a singleton in its sample. This chain connects TRBV11-2 to TRBJ2-1; TRBD2 matches at 8 bases. Losses at the gene ends were 0 bases for V and 8 bases for J; bases not matched to a gene: 12. The germline gives CDR1 SGHAT, CDR2 FQNNGV. The CDR3 runs 17 residues. The CDR3 sequence is CASSLEGSSAGGYEQFF. As DNA, the CDR3 is TGTGCCAGCAGCTTAGAAGGCTCTAGCGCGGGGGGTTATGAGCAGTTCTTC. Together with reference TRBV11-2 and TRBJ2-1, the CDR3 gives the full variable domain: EAGVAQSPRYKIIEKRQSVAFWCNPISGHATLYWYQQILGQGPKLLIQFQNNGVVDDSQLPKDRFSAERLKGVDSTLKIQPAKLEDSAVYLCASSLEGSSAGGYEQFFGPGTRLTVL.

This chain links TRBV7-9 with TRBJ2-2; 15 positions match TRBD2. The CDR3 length is 18 residues. V lost 5 bases and J lost 1; bases outside the gene matches: 5. Germline V gives CDR1 SEHNR, CDR2 FQNEAQ (reference sequence). The CDR3 protein is CASSPGLAGGWNTGELFF. CDR3 nucleotide sequence: TGTGCCAGCAGCCCGGGACTAGCGGGAGGTTGGAACACCGGGGAGCTGTTTTTT.

In its sample, this clone was seen a few times. V is TRBV11-2 and J is TRBJ2-5, with a weak D call TRBD2 (6 bases). Germline V gene data show CDR1 as SGHAT and CDR2 as FQNNGV. This CDR3 region has 13 residues. V was cut by 3 bases and J by 5 bases, with 10 bases left in between. Here the CDR3 DNA reads TGTGCCAGCAGCTTCGCGGGGTCGGAGACCCAGTACTTC. Protein sequence: CASSFAGSETQYF.

The chain carries TRBV5-1 and TRBJ1-1, with TRBD1 identical over 8 bases. CDR1 and CDR2 (germline): SGHRS, YFSETQ. V lost 3 bases and J lost 5; bases outside the gene matches: 9. This CDR3 comprises 15 residues. CDR3 region: CASSWVPGGETEAFF. CDR3 sequence (DNA): TGCGCCAGCAGCTGGGTACCAGGGGGCGAAACTGAAGCTTTCTTT.

The chain combines TRBV5-1 with TRBJ2-5, with TRBD2 matching over 7 bases. Per the germline V gene, CDR1 is SGHRS and CDR2 is YFSETQ. CDR3 length: 14 amino acids. V lost 5 bases, J lost 5 bases, and 9 bases stayed unmatched. CDR3: CASSSAGAEETQYF. The CDR3, as DNA: TGCGCCAGCAGTTCTGCGGGAGCCGAGGAGACCCAGTACTTC.

The chain links TRBV6-5 to TRBJ2-3; D ambiguous. From germline, CDR1 is MNHEY and CDR2 SVGAGI. This CDR3 is built from 14 residues. V was pared by 0 bases and J by 5 bases, with 9 bases between. The CDR3 here is CASSYSSSVDTQYF. The CDR3 region has the DNA TGTGCCAGCAGTTACTCGAGCTCCGTAGATACGCAGTATTTT.

The chain couples TRBV5-4 to TRBJ2-2, with TRBD2 matching over 15 bases. This CDR3 is 16 amino acids long. Germline CDR1 is SGHNT and CDR2 is YYREEE (reference sequence). V dropped 0 bases and J dropped 6; count of bases not matched to a gene: 0. CDR3 amino acids: CASSLGTSGGAGELFF. CDR3 DNA: TGTGCCAGCAGCTTGGGGACTAGCGGGGGGGCCGGGGAGCTGTTTTTT.

This clone was picked up one time. The chain combines TRBV28 with TRBJ1-2, with TRBD1 identical over 10 bases. CDR3 length: 14 residues. CDR1 and CDR2 (germline): MDHEN, SYDVKM. V lost 6 bases, J lost 1 base, and 2 bases stayed unmatched. For the CDR3, the DNA is TGTGCCAGCAGGACAGGGGGCAGTAACTATGGCTACACCTTC. This gives the protein CASRTGGSNYGYTF.

The rearrangement joins TRBV9 to TRBJ1-1; a possible D gene is TRBD1 (5 bases). V lost 2 bases to trimming and J lost 5 bases, with 13 bases between them. Germline lookup yields CDR1 SGDLS and CDR2 YYNGEE. The CDR3 length is 14 residues. As DNA, the CDR3 is TGTGCCAGCAGCGTTCAGGGTATGATGACTGAAGCTTTCTTT. The encoded protein is CASSVQGMMTEAFF.

The chain has TRBV20-1 and TRBJ1-5; D call uncertain. Per the germline V gene, CDR1 is DFQATT and CDR2 is SNEGSKA (reference sequence). This CDR3 region has 12 residues. Trimming left V 3 bases short and J 8 bases short, with 11 bases between. CDR3 residues: CSASRALEPQHF. In DNA, the CDR3 is TGCAGTGCTAGTCGCGCTTTGGAGCCCCAGCATTTT.

The rearrangement links TRBV7-7 to TRBJ2-5, with a tentative D call TRBD2 (7 bases). The CDR3 length is 16 residues. The germline V gene encodes CDR1 SSHAT and CDR2 FNYEAQ (reference sequence). V was clipped by 1 base and J by 4 bases, with 16 bases between them. The CDR3 reads CASSLVLGGPRETQYF. The CDR3 region has the DNA TGTGCCAGCAGCTTAGTGTTGGGGGGGCCACGAGAGACCCAGTACTTC. The full variable domain, rest sourced from reference TRBV7-7 and TRBJ2-5, is GAGVSQSPRYKVTKRGQDVTLRCDPISSHATLYWYQQALGQGPEFLTYFNYEAQPDKSGLPSDRFSAERPEGSISTLTIQRTEQRDSAMYRCASSLVLGGPRETQYFGPGTRLLVL.

V and J are TRBV6-6 and TRBJ2-3; 12 bases agree with TRBD2. Germline V gene sequence: CDR1 MNHNY, CDR2 SVGAGI (reference sequence). The CDR3 loop spans 14 amino acids. The J segment lost 4 bases and the V segment lost 6 bases, leaving 2 bases of the junction unmatched. This CDR3 is CASRLAGGSDTQYF. In nucleotides, the CDR3 is TGTGCCAGCAGACTAGCGGGAGGTTCAGATACGCAGTATTTT.

This chain connects TRBV27 to TRBJ2-1; 7 bases agree with TRBD1. Looked up from germline, CDR1 is MNHEY and CDR2 is SMNVEV (reference sequence). The CDR3 runs 11 residues. The trim removed 6 bases at V and 12 bases at J, leaving 5 bases unmatched. CDR3 sequence (DNA): TGTGCCAGCAGCCGACAGGGTGGGCAGTTCTTC. This sequence encodes CASSRQGGQFF.

The chain combines TRBV15 with TRBJ2-1; TRBD1 is a possible D gene (6 bases). Per the germline V gene, CDR1 is LNHNV and CDR2 is YYDKDF (reference sequence). The CDR3 has 16 residues. V was cut by 0 bases and J by 8 bases, with 17 bases left in between. CDR3 sequence (DNA): TGTGCCACCAGCAGAGACAGGGGATTCCCTTTGGATGAGCAGTTCTTC. Amino acids: CATSRDRGFPLDEQFF. Combining the CDR3 with reference TRBV15 and TRBJ2-1 gives the whole variable domain DAMVIQNPRYQVTQFGKPVTLSCSQTLNHNVMYWYQQKSSQAPKLLFHYYDKDFNNEADTPDNFQSRRPNTSFCFLDIRSPGLGDTAMYLCATSRDRGFPLDEQFFGPGTRLTVL.

The V and J genes are TRBV6-1 and TRBJ2-1; the D gene is possibly TRBD1 (5 bases). Trimming removed 5 bases from V and 9 bases from J, with 11 bases in between. This CDR3 contains 12 residues. Germline V gene lookup returns CDR1 MNHNS and CDR2 SASEGT. The CDR3 reads CASSSTGAEQFF. DNA for the CDR3: TGTGCCAGCAGTTCCACAGGAGCTGAGCAGTTCTTC.

The rearrangement links TRBV5-1 to TRBJ1-4; D not certain. V lost 5 bases and J lost 3, with 17 bases in between. The CDR3 has 16 residues. Germline assignment: CDR1 SGHRS and CDR2 YFSETQ. The CDR3 DNA reads as TGCGCCAGCAGGAGTTCAGACTTCCTGGCTAATGAAAAACTGTTTTTT. Translating it yields CASRSSDFLANEKLFF.

The rearrangement links TRBV11-2 to TRBJ1-1; 8 nucleotides match TRBD1. Germline-derived CDR1 and CDR2 are SGHAT and FQNNGV. The CDR3 is made up of 16 amino acids. V lost 0 bases to trimming and J lost 0 bases; unmatched junction nucleotides: 3. CDR3 coding DNA: TGTGCCAGCAGCTTAGAGCAGGGGGCTTTGAACACTGAAGCTTTCTTT. This gives the protein CASSLEQGALNTEAFF.

This chain joins TRBV27 and TRBJ2-7; 7 bases agree with TRBD2. The CDR3 is 17 residues long. V trimming: 4 bases; J trimming: 4 bases; junction bases outside the gene matches: 16. Germline values: CDR1 MNHEY, CDR2 SMNVEV (reference sequence). The CDR3 DNA sequence: TGTGCCAGCAGTTCCCGGGGGGTAGGGACCGCGAATTACGAGCAGTACTTC. This encodes CASSSRGVGTANYEQYF.

V usage is TRBV23-1 and J usage is TRBJ1-4, with 11 bases fitting TRBD1. TRBV23-1 is filed as an ORF, its function uncertain. J lost 4 bases, V lost 4 bases, and 11 bases had no gene match. This CDR3 is 18 amino acids long. CDR3 protein: CASSLPGDRGVGNEKLFF. The CDR3 region has the DNA TGCGCCAGCAGTCTCCCCGGGGACAGGGGGGTCGGTAATGAAAAACTGTTTTTT.

The chain joins TRBV7-2 to TRBJ2-4, with D possibly being TRBD1 (5 bases). V was clipped by 5 bases and J by 6 bases, with 11 bases between them. Germline V gene lookup returns CDR1 SGHTA and CDR2 FQGNSA. The CDR3 is 13 amino acids. Written as DNA, the CDR3 is TGTGCCAGCAGCCCAGACAGAGCAAACATTCAGTACTTC. This codes for CASSPDRANIQYF.

The V and J genes are TRBV18 and TRBJ2-5, with 9 bases lining up with TRBD2. The CDR3 has 15 amino acids. Germline V gene data show CDR1 as KGHSH and CDR2 as LQKENI. V shed 5 bases, J shed 1 base, and the junction held 5 bases outside the gene matches. This CDR3 reads CASSFLAGSQETQYF. DNA of the CDR3: TGTGCCAGCTCATTCCTAGCGGGGTCCCAAGAGACCCAGTACTTC.

Here the CDR3 reads CASSFGTRSPYEQYF. The CDR3 DNA reads TGTGCCAGCAGCTTCGGTACCAGGTCCCCCTACGAGCAGTACTTC. The rearrangement joins TRBV5-4 to TRBJ2-7; D is undetermined. The V gene lost 2 bases and the J gene lost 2 bases, with 14 bases spanning the gap. The CDR3 spans 15 residues. Germline CDR1 SGHNT, CDR2 YYREEE (reference sequence). Combining the CDR3 with reference TRBV5-4 and TRBJ2-7 gives the whole variable domain ETGVTQSPTHLIKTRGQQVTLRCSSQSGHNTVSWYQQALGQGPQFIFQYYREEENGRGNFPPRFSGLQFPNYSSELNVNALELDDSALYLCASSFGTRSPYEQYFGPGTRLTVT.